A single sample is the source of the 20 T cell receptor beta chains below, sequenced in a study of cytomegalovirus exposure and HLA in healthy donors. The PCR ran on 60 Vbeta and 13 Jbeta primers. Profiled with immunoSEQ multiplex PCR; TCRdb holds only in-frame clones, not every one. The table lists approximately 100,000 clones, roughly 71% of them singletons. The sample was PBMCs. These TCRs come from a man aged 40-49 years in good health and CMV-seropositive.

The chain employs TRBV29-1 and TRBJ1-1, with D unresolved. V was pared by 7 bases and J by 5 bases, with 14 bases between. Germline lookup yields CDR1 SQVTM and CDR2 ANQGSEA. The CDR3 contains 12 residues. The CDR3 DNA reads TGCAGCGGAGAGGGAGCTCGAACTGAAGCTTTCTTT. Translation: CSGEGARTEAFF.

This clone has a single count. This chain uses TRBV6-6 with TRBJ2-3; D may be TRBD2 (6 bases). Trimming took off 6 bases at V and 11 bases at J, with 18 bases between the two ends. Germline V lookup: CDR1 MNHNY, CDR2 SVGAGI (reference sequence). The CDR3 loop spans 13 amino acids. The chain's CDR3 is CASSRGRTGWQYF. CDR3 nucleotide sequence: TGTGCCAGCAGCCGGGGGAGAACCGGATGGCAGTATTTT.

This clone was counted between two and nine times. The CDR3 region has the DNA TGCGCCAGCAGCTTGGTTAGGACTCTTAATCAAGAGACCCAGTACTTC. Protein product: CASSLVRTLNQETQYF. The chain carries TRBV5-1 and TRBJ2-5, with D perhaps TRBD2 (5 bases). The germline V gene encodes CDR1 SGHRS and CDR2 YFSETQ. The CDR3 is made up of 16 amino acids. The ends were cut back, 0 bases at V and 2 bases at J, with 14 bases in the middle.

V is TRBV19 and J is TRBJ1-2, with TRBD1 identical over 7 bases. This CDR3 comprises 15 residues. Per the germline V gene, CDR1 is LNHDA and CDR2 is SQIVND (reference sequence). Trimming removed 7 bases from V and 1 base from J; junction bases left unmatched: 9. The CDR3 protein is CASTPDRLLNYGYTF. CDR3 DNA sequence: TGTGCCAGTACCCCGGACAGGCTTCTTAACTATGGCTACACCTTC.

This clone has only one observation. The chain is built from TRBV18 and TRBJ2-1, with TRBD1 matching over 7 bases. The CDR3 is 15 amino acids. Looked up from germline, CDR1 is KGHSH and CDR2 is LQKENI. With 3 bases clipped from V and 8 bases from J, the junction kept 10 bases outside the gene matches. CDR3 sequence (DNA): TGTGCCAGCTCACCGATTCCGACAGGGAGCGATGAGCAGTTCTTC. It specifies CASSPIPTGSDEQFF.

The V and J genes are TRBV7-3 and TRBJ2-7; 7 bases fit TRBD1. Germline trimming cut 0 bases from V and 3 bases from J; bases unmatched to any gene: 5. CDR1 is SGHTA, CDR2 FQGTGA, per germline. The CDR3 consists of 15 residues. The CDR3 DNA reads as TGTGCCAGCAGCTTAACAGGGGGCTCAGGCTACGAGCAGTACTTC. It translates to CASSLTGGSGYEQYF.

This chain links TRBV4-3 with TRBJ2-3; TRBD2 matches at 12 bases. The CDR3 contains 18 residues. The J segment lost 6 bases and the V segment lost 2 bases, leaving 12 bases of the junction unmatched. Germline lookup yields CDR1 LGHNA and CDR2 YSLEER. CDR3 sequence: CASSQPGLAGPGGDTQYF. The CDR3 DNA follows: TGCGCCAGCAGCCAACCCGGACTAGCGGGACCCGGCGGGGATACGCAGTATTTT.

This chain links TRBV18 with TRBJ2-5; D gene uncertain. Germline CDR1 is KGHSH and CDR2 is LQKENI. V was shortened by 3 bases and J by 3 bases, with 8 bases between the two germline ends. This CDR3 spans 13 amino acids. CDR3 residues: CASSPGKEETQYF. As DNA, the CDR3 is TGTGCCAGCTCACCGGGCAAGGAAGAGACCCAGTACTTC.

The rearrangement joins TRBV4-2 to TRBJ2-3, with 8 bases identical to TRBD2. The CDR3 spans 17 residues. Trimming cost V 5 bases and J 6 bases; bases outside gene matches: 16. Looked up from germline, CDR1 is LGHNA and CDR2 is YNFKEQ. The DNA for the CDR3 is TGTGCCAGCAGCTCCTTCCAGCCTAGCGGGCAAGGGGATACGCAGTATTTT. Protein sequence: CASSSFQPSGQGDTQYF.

This sequence joins TRBV2 and TRBJ2-7; 7 bases are shared with TRBD1. CDR1 is SNHLY, CDR2 FYNNEI, per germline. CDR3 length: 15 residues. J lost 2 bases, V lost 6 bases, and 10 bases had no gene match. The CDR3 here is CASRVNRDRPYEQYV. CDR3 coding DNA: TGTGCCAGCAGGGTGAACCGGGACAGACCCTACGAGCAGTACGTC.

The chain joins TRBV28 to TRBJ2-7, with TRBD1 matching 8 bases. V shed 6 bases, J shed 0 bases, and the junction held 7 bases outside the gene matches. Germline V gene sequence: CDR1 MDHEN, CDR2 SYDVKM. The CDR3 extends over 15 amino acids. The CDR3 DNA is TGTGCCAGCAGCGACAGGGGTGGCATCTCCTACGAGCAGTACTTC. It yields the protein CASSDRGGISYEQYF.

The sample holds a few counts of this clone. The V gene is TRBV13, the J gene TRBJ2-7; 16 bases are a match to TRBD2. Looked up from germline, CDR1 is PRHDT and CDR2 is FYEKMQ (reference sequence). After removal of 5 bases from V and 2 bases from J, the junction contained 3 bases not matched to a gene. This CDR3 region has 16 residues. The CDR3 protein is CASSQGTSGRAYEQYV. CDR3 coding DNA: TGTGCCAGCAGCCAAGGGACTAGCGGGAGGGCCTACGAGCAGTACGTC.

The chain combines TRBV6-5 with TRBJ2-5; D uncertain. Germline CDR1 is MNHEY and CDR2 is SVGAGI. The CDR3 extends over 12 amino acids. V was shortened by 10 bases and J by 5 bases, with 14 bases between the two germline ends. CDR3 sequence (DNA): TGTGCCACCGCGGTTGGAAAGGAGACCCAGTACTTC. Translating it yields CATAVGKETQYF.

This clone showed up just a few times. This chain links TRBV6-5 with TRBJ2-7; 9 positions agree with TRBD1. This CDR3 spans 14 amino acids. After removal of 5 bases from V and 5 bases from J, the junction contained 7 bases not matched to a gene. Per germline, CDR1 MNHEY and CDR2 SVGAGI. CDR3 sequence: CASSQGTGSDEQYF. The CDR3 region has the DNA TGTGCCAGCAGTCAAGGGACAGGGTCGGACGAGCAGTACTTC.

The chain couples TRBV7-3 to TRBJ2-3; D gene ambiguous. Germline V gene data show CDR1 as SGHTA and CDR2 as FQGTGA. Trimming removed 5 bases from V and 4 bases from J, with 13 bases in between. This CDR3 is 14 amino acids long. CDR3 DNA: TGTGCCAGCAGCCTCCGGGTCAGCCCAGATACGCAGTATTTT. Residues: CASSLRVSPDTQYF.

The table lists this clone with a count of one. The chain is built from TRBV11-2 and TRBJ2-5; 8 positions match TRBD2. This CDR3 contains 15 residues. The trim removed 4 bases at V and 0 bases at J, leaving 4 bases unmatched. Germline V gene lookup returns CDR1 SGHAT and CDR2 FQNNGV. CDR3 residues: CASSWSGSHQETQYF. CDR3 nucleotides: TGTGCCAGCAGCTGGAGCGGGAGTCACCAAGAGACCCAGTACTTC.

The V and J genes are TRBV6-1 and TRBJ1-2, with D unclear. The CDR3 runs to 12 residues. Trimming left V 3 bases short and J 4 bases short, with 6 bases between. CDR1 and CDR2 from the germline V gene are MNHNS and SASEGT. The CDR3 region is CASSDPGYGYTF. CDR3 bases: TGTGCCAGCAGTGATCCCGGCTATGGCTACACCTTC.

The rearrangement links TRBV4-3 to TRBJ2-1; a weak D match, TRBD2 (5 bases). The CDR3 extends over 16 amino acids. CDR1 and CDR2 (germline): LGHNA, YSLEER. V gave up 0 bases and J gave up 4 bases, with 13 bases separating them. The CDR3 reads CASSQEESGPYNEQFF. The DNA for the CDR3 is TGCGCCAGCAGCCAAGAGGAGAGCGGACCATACAATGAGCAGTTCTTC.

V gene TRBV7-8 combines with J gene TRBJ2-7, with D unclear. The CDR3 contains 14 residues. Trimming removed 1 base from V and 3 bases from J, with 10 bases in between. The germline CDR1 and CDR2 sequences are SGHVS and FQNEAQ. The CDR3 nucleotides are TGTGCCAGCAGCTTAGGAACGACCCACTACGAGCAGTACGTC. Protein: CASSLGTTHYEQYV.

In its sample, this clone was seen once. The J gene is TRBJ2-3, the V gene TRBV10-3, with D perhaps TRBD2 (6 bases). V dropped 0 bases and J dropped 1 base, with 14 bases sitting between them. This CDR3 spans 17 amino acids. CDR1 is ENHRY, CDR2 SYGVKD, per germline. The CDR3 coding sequence is TGTGCCATCAGTGAGTCGACCGGGGGTGTGGGCACAGATACGCAGTATTTT. This encodes CAISESTGGVGTDTQYF.